These 15 T cell receptor beta chains share one sample of origin, sequenced in a study of PD-1 blockade in classical Hodgkin lymphoma. All the patients suffered relapse after autologous stem cell transplantation, and brentuximab vedotin exposure differed. The data were produced by immunoSEQ multiplex PCR, yet TCRdb's version contains in-frame clones alone and is incomplete. This table has 55,000 to 65,000 clones, roughly nine tenths appearing once. The source material was peripheral blood mononuclear cells (PBMCs), sampled at baseline. Receptors were obtained from a human donor with classical Hodgkin lymphoma.

V and J are TRBV18 and TRBJ2-1; no clear D gene. Germline CDR1 is KGHSH and CDR2 is LQKENI. The CDR3 length is 11 residues. V was shortened by 2 bases and J by 8 bases, with 4 bases between the two germline ends. The CDR3 spells CASSPEYEQFF. The DNA of the CDR3 is TGTGCCAGCTCACCAGAATATGAGCAGTTCTTC.

The rearrangement links TRBV29-1 to TRBJ1-4; a weak D match, TRBD1 (5 bases). Germline-derived CDR1 and CDR2 are SQVTM and ANQGSEA. Trimming left V 0 bases short and J 5 bases short, with 13 bases between. CDR3 length: 15 amino acids. The CDR3, as DNA: TGCAGCGTTGAAGACCCCGGGACGGGAAATGAAAAACTGTTTTTT. Its protein product is CSVEDPGTGNEKLFF.

The chain couples TRBV30 to TRBJ1-1; D is unresolved. The germline V gene encodes CDR1 GTSNPN and CDR2 SVGIG (reference sequence). This CDR3 is built from 13 residues. Between the trimmed V and J ends, which lost 2 bases and 1 base, there was a span of 8 bases. The CDR3 coding sequence is TGTGCCTGGAGTAGGACCAAGAACACTGAAGCTTTCTTT. This codes for CAWSRTKNTEAFF.

The chain is built from TRBV12-5 and TRBJ1-6; unclear D gene. Trimming removed 2 bases at V and 7 bases at J, with 15 bases between. The germline gives CDR1 LGHNT, CDR2 FRNRAP. The CDR3 has 16 residues. The chain's CDR3 is CASGLLRFGRNSPLHF. CDR3 DNA sequence: TGTGCTAGTGGTTTGCTTCGGTTTGGCAGGAATTCACCCCTCCACTTT.

CDR3 residues: CASSLAGAALNKRGYTF. For the CDR3, the DNA is TGCGCCAGCAGCTTGGCCGGGGCAGCCCTAAATAAGCGGGGCTACACCTTC. V and J are TRBV5-1 and TRBJ1-2; possible D gene TRBD1, 5 bases. With 0 bases removed from V and 8 bases from J, the gap between germline ends came to 23 bases. The V gene's germline CDR1 is SGHRS and CDR2 YFSETQ. The CDR3 sequence is 17 residues long.

The chain combines TRBV29-1 with TRBJ2-1, with 9 nucleotides matching TRBD1. Germline CDR1 and CDR2: SQVTM and ANQGSEA. This CDR3 is built from 15 residues. V shed 4 bases and J 15 bases; nucleotides not matched to a gene: 19. The CDR3 loop is CSVGGDRDTSGKPFF. The CDR3 DNA follows: TGCAGCGTTGGAGGGGACAGGGATACCTCTGGGAAACCGTTCTTC.

V and J are TRBV19 and TRBJ2-1; TRBD2 matches 10 bases. Germline trimming cut 7 bases from V and 9 bases from J; bases unmatched to any gene: 15. The V gene's germline CDR1 is LNHDA and CDR2 SQIVND (reference sequence). The CDR3 runs to 16 residues. CDR3 amino acids: CASTPWVSGGAVEQFF. The CDR3 bases are TGTGCCAGTACTCCCTGGGTGAGCGGGGGGGCGGTTGAGCAGTTCTTC.

CDR3 in DNA: TGTGCCAGCAGTGACGGGGCTGAAGCTTTCTTT. Encoded protein: CASSDGAEAFF. The V gene is TRBV25-1, the J gene TRBJ1-1; no clear D. Per the germline V gene, CDR1 is MGHDK and CDR2 is SYGVNS. Trimming stripped 3 bases from V and 6 bases from J, with 5 bases between. The CDR3 spans 11 residues.

The chain uses TRBV18 and TRBJ1-5; the D gene is possibly TRBD1 (6 bases). CDR3 length: 15 residues. Trimming removed 6 bases from V and 3 bases from J, with 15 bases in between. The germline V gene encodes CDR1 KGHSH and CDR2 LQKENI. CDR3 in DNA: TGTGCCAGCTCCCCTCAGACAGGTCACAATCAGCCCCAGCATTTT. Translated: CASSPQTGHNQPQHF.

This clone has a handful of counts. The chain uses TRBV5-6 and TRBJ1-6; 11 nucleotides line up with TRBD1. The CDR3 totals 14 residues. CDR1 SGHDT and CDR2 YYEEEE come from the germline V gene. V dropped 6 bases and J dropped 7; count of bases not matched to a gene: 3. The CDR3 DNA reads TGTGCCAGCACCGGGACAGGGGGGAATTCACCCCTCCACTTT. This codes for CASTGTGGNSPLHF.

The chain carries TRBV2 and TRBJ1-2; the match to TRBD1 covers 8 bases. The V gene's germline CDR1 is SNHLY and CDR2 FYNNEI. V trimming: 7 bases; J trimming: 2 bases; junction bases outside the gene matches: 15. The CDR3 contains 17 residues. Written as DNA, the CDR3 is TGTGCCAGCAATGGGCCAGGACAGGGCCCGCCCAACTATGGCTACACCTTC. As protein: CASNGPGQGPPNYGYTF.

The CDR3 loop reads CASSLLGTEKNIQYF. The CDR3 DNA sequence: TGCGCCAGCAGCTTGCTTGGGACAGAGAAAAACATTCAGTACTTC. This sequence joins TRBV5-1 and TRBJ2-4, with TRBD1 matching over 7 bases. The CDR3 has 15 amino acids. V lost 1 base to trimming and J lost 4 bases; unmatched junction nucleotides: 5. Germline V gene lookup returns CDR1 SGHRS and CDR2 YFSETQ.

J is TRBJ1-1 and V is TRBV4-2; no clear D gene. Trimming removed 3 bases from V and 4 bases from J, with 6 bases in between. CDR1 is LGHNA and CDR2 is YNFKEQ in the germline V gene. The CDR3 is made up of 12 amino acids. The CDR3 sequence is CASSQGSTEAFF. For the CDR3, the DNA is TGTGCCAGCAGCCAGGGGAGCACTGAAGCTTTCTTT.

This chain links TRBV6-6 with TRBJ2-5; TRBD1 matches 8 bases. J gave up 3 bases and V 4 bases, and 7 bases lay outside the gene matches. CDR1 is MNHNY, CDR2 SVGAGI, per germline (reference sequence). CDR3 size: 15 residues. The CDR3, as DNA: TGTGCCAGCAGTTCCCCCGGGACAGGAGAAGAGACCCAGTACTTC. The encoded protein is CASSSPGTGEETQYF.

V and J are TRBV2 and TRBJ2-5; no firm D call. The CDR3 is 11 residues long. CDR1 and CDR2 from the germline V gene are SNHLY and FYNNEI. Trimming stripped 6 bases from V and 4 bases from J, with 6 bases between. CDR3 in amino acids: CASRSLETQYF. Here the CDR3 DNA reads TGTGCCAGCAGATCTCTAGAGACCCAGTACTTC.